Following are 7 T cell receptor beta chains from one sample sequenced in a study of shared clonotypes between healthy human individuals. Sequencing was performed with immunoSEQ multiplex PCR; in TCRdb, only in-frame clones are kept and a portion is missing. The sample has some 92,000 clones; about 45% are singletons. The material sequenced was PBMCs. These receptors originate from a woman aged 40 to 50 in good health. Some clones in this sample may be carry-over from other donors' samples.

The chain joins TRBV6-1 to TRBJ2-1, with 10 bases that match TRBD2. The germline gives CDR1 MNHNS, CDR2 SASEGT. This CDR3 comprises 18 residues. After removal of 2 bases from V and 4 bases from J, the junction contained 11 bases not matched to a gene. The CDR3 DNA reads TGTGCCAGCAGTGAATTTGTCCTAGCGGGAGCCACGTACAATGAGCAGTTCTTC. Translated, it gives CASSEFVLAGATYNEQFF.

This clone has a handful of counts. The chain carries TRBV7-8 and TRBJ2-7; no definite D call. Trimming took off 5 bases at V and 7 bases at J, with 12 bases between the two ends. The V gene's germline CDR1 is SGHVS and CDR2 FQNEAQ. The CDR3 totals 12 residues. The CDR3 DNA follows: TGTGCCAGCAGCCCTCCGGCCGGGGAGCAGTACTTC. Encoded protein: CASSPPAGEQYF.

Notes on this clone: The CDR3 carries no conserved terminal phenylalanine or tryptophan, so it likely arises from a read error. The chain joins TRBV2 to TRBJ1-2; D call uncertain. The germline CDR1 and CDR2 sequences are SNHLY and FYNNEI. The V and J ends lost 8 bases and 4 bases respectively, with 11 bases between them. The CDR3 runs 12 residues. The CDR3 DNA reads as TGTGCCAGCCGTGGGAGCTTCTATGGCTACACCCTC. Protein: CASRGSFYGYTL.

The chain carries TRBV19 and TRBJ2-1; D might be TRBD1 (6 bases). Trimming left V 5 bases short and J 0 bases short, with 14 bases between. CDR1 and CDR2 from the germline V gene are LNHDA and SQIVND (reference sequence). The CDR3 consists of 16 residues. CDR3 bases: TGTGCCAGTAGTGGACAGTTCGAAAGCTCCTACAATGAGCAGTTCTTC. Translating gives CASSGQFESSYNEQFF.

This clone was found many times. Distinct nucleotide sequences in the sample also encode this CDR3. V and J are TRBV29-1 and TRBJ1-2; D is perhaps TRBD1 (5 bases). The ends were cut back, 1 base at V and 4 bases at J, with 7 bases in the middle. Germline V gene lookup returns CDR1 SQVTM and CDR2 ANQGSEA. CDR3 length equals 12 residues. CDR3 sequence: CSVEGQPYGYTF. The DNA for the CDR3 is TGCAGCGTTGAAGGACAGCCCTATGGCTACACCTTC.

The genes are TRBV7-7 and TRBJ1-2, with D tentatively TRBD1 (5 bases). Germline-derived CDR1 and CDR2 are SSHAT and FNYEAQ (reference sequence). CDR3 length: 15 amino acids. The V end lost 6 bases, the J end lost 7 bases, and 21 bases lay between the germline ends. The CDR3 is CASSYPGGRVVGYTF. The CDR3 DNA reads TGTGCCAGCAGTTATCCGGGCGGCAGGGTAGTTGGCTACACCTTC.

This clone was detected ten times or more. V is TRBV5-1 and J is TRBJ2-1; D is unclear. The CDR3 totals 14 residues. Per the germline V gene, CDR1 is SGHRS and CDR2 is YFSETQ. V was pared by 4 bases and J by 5 bases, with 13 bases between. The CDR3 DNA reads as TGCGCCAGCAGCGTATTAGCAGGTGACAATGAGCAGTTCTTC. Translation: CASSVLAGDNEQFF.